The sequence of this TCR beta chain was determined in a study of blood T cell repertoires in COVID-19. About the research overall: Collection of acute and convalescent COVID-19 samples took place in the United States, Italy and Spain. Sources were T cells, B-cell-depleted T cells, or PBMCs; the material itself was cDNA or gDNA.

CDR1 SGHDT and CDR2 YYEEEE come from the germline V gene. The CDR3 sequence is 13 residues long. V was pared by 5 bases and J by 2 bases, with 10 bases between. Methods used by the authors: Estimation of nucleated cell counts was performed using reference gene primer amplification. Data came from immunoSEQ multiplex PCR; TCRdb stores just in-frame clones and leaves some out. V and J calls and clone size are given by that table; D and trimming were obtained from the DNA. Of 120,000 to 150,000 clones listed, around 90% are singletons. This clonotype was obtained from a woman aged 60-70 years with acute or convalescent COVID-19. V usage is TRBV5-6 and J usage is TRBJ1-2, with D unclear. Sequenced material: peripheral blood. The CDR3 bases are TGTGCCAGCAGGCTAGATACAAACTATGGCTACACCTTC. This sequence encodes CASRLDTNYGYTF. Full variable domain (outside the CDR3, taken from reference TRBV5-6 and TRBJ1-2): DAGVTQSPTHLIKTRGQQVTLRCSPKSGHDTVSWYQQALGQGPQFIFQYYEEEERQRGNFPDRFSGHQFPNYSSELNVNALLLGDSALYLCASRLDTNYGYTFGSGTRLTVV.